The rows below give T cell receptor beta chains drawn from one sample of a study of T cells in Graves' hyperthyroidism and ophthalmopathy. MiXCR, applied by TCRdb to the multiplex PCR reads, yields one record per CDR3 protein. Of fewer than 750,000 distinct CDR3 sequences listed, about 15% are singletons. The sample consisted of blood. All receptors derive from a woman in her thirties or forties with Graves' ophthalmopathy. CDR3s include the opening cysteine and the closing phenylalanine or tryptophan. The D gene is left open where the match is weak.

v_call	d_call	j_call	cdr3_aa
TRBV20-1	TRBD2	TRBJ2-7	CSARTTGTSSYEQYF
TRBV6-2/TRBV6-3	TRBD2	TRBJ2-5	CASSSLGLAEYQETQYF
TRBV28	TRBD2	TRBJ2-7	CASSFMTRGVDEQYF
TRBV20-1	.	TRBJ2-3	CSAPSLADTQYF
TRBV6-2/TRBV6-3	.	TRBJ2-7	CASSYSVNRVGGRYEQYF
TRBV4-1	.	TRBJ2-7	CASSQAPTGNYEQYF
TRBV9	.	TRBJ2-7	CASSATGSYSYEQYF
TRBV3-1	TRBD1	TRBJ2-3	CASSQGQGKSPDTQYF
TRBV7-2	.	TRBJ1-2	CASSLAGRVKSYGYTF
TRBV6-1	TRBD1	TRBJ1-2	CASSGTWDRGANYGYTF
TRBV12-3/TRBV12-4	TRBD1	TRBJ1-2	CASSRTGQGWGYGYTF
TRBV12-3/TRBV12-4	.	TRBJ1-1	CASSLYTEAFF
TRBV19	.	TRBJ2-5	CASSMTSQETQYF
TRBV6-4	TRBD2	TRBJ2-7	CASSAGLFSEQYF
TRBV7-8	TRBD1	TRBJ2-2	CASSNGQGARNTGELFF
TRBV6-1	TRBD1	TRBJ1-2	CASRSGTGNYGYTF
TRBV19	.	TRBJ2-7	CASSPRTVYEQYF
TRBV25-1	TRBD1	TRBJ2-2	CASSEGGQGVPGELFF
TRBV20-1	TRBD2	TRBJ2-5	CSAPGLAGVTQQETQYF
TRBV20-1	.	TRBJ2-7	CSARGGEGLYEQYF
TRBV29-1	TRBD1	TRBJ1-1	CSVRTGEWAEAFF
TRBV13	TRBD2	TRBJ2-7	CASSPTGGLEQYF
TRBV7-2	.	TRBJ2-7	CASSRYGGNPSSYEQYF